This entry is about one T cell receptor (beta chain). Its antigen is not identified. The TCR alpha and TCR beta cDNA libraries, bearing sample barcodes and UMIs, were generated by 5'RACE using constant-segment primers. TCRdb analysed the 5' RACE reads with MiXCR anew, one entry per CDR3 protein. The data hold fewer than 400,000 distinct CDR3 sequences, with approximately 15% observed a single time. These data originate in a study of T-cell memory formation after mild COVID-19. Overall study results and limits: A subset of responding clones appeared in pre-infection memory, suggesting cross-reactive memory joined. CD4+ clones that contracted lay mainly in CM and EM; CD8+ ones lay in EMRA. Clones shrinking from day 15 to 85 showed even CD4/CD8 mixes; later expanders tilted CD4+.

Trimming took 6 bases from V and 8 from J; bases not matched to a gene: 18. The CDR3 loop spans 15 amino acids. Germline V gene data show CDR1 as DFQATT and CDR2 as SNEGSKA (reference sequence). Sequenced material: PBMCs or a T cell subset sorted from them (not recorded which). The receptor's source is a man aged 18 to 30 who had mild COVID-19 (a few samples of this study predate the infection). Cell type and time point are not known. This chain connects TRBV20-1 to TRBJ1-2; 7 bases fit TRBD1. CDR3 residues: CSALTVQGPQWGYTF. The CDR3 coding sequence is TGCAGTGCACTGACGGTACAGGGGCCCCAGTGGGGCTACACCTTC.